The clone carrying this TCR beta chain appeared many times. Time point described: pre-sensitization, week 0. Treatment specified: therapeutic diphenylcyclopropenone sensitization with weekly scalp DPC. In TCRdb, the RACE reads were re-called with MiXCR into one record per CDR3 protein. The data contain over 300,000 distinct CDR3 sequences, roughly 5.3% of them singletons. CDR1 is SEHNR, CDR2 FQNEAQ, per germline (reference sequence). This CDR3 spans 14 amino acids. Trimming removed 0 bases from V and 2 bases from J, with 6 bases in between. This sample is drawn from a study of human T cells and chemical hapten exposure.

The starting material was whole blood, obtained in connection with sensitization to the hapten diphenylcyclopropenone (DPC). The chain recombines TRBV7-9 with TRBJ2-3; the D is unclear. The TCR sequence derives from a woman aged 45-60 years with alopecia areata. Some clones in this sample may be carry-over from other donors' samples. DNA for the CDR3: TGTGCCAGCAGCTTAGCTCGTTACACAGATACGCAGTATTTT. As protein: CASSLARYTDTQYF.